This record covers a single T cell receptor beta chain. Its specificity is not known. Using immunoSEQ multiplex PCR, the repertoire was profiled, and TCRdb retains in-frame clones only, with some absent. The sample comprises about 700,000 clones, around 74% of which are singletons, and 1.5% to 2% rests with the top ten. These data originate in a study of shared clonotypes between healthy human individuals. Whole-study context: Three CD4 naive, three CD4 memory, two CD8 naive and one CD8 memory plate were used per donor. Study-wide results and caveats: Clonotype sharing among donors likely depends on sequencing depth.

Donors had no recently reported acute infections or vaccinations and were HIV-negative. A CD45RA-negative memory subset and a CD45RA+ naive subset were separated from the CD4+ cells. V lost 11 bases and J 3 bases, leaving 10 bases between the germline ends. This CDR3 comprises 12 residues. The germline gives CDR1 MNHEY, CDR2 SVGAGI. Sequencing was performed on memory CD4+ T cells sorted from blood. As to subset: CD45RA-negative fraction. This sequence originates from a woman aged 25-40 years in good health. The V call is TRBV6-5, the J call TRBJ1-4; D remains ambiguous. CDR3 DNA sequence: TGTGCCTCTTGGGCGGCTAATGAAAAACTGTTTTTT. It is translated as CASWAANEKLFF.